Below, 22 T cell receptor beta chains from the same sample are listed, as sequenced in a study of lymphopenia after photon versus proton radiotherapy. Profiled with immunoSEQ multiplex PCR; TCRdb holds only in-frame clones, not every one. Of around 30,000 clones in the sample, roughly 89% are singletons; the top ten hold approximately 6.6%. Sequenced here: peripheral blood, sampled from a patient treated with proton-based radiotherapy. All receptors derive from a woman in her 70s with pancreatic cancer. Some clones in this sample may be carry-over from other donors' samples.

The V gene is TRBV30, the J gene TRBJ2-3, with 8 bases identical to TRBD2. The V segment lost 6 bases and the J segment 4 bases; nucleotides outside the gene matches: 9. CDR3 length equals 14 residues. The germline V gene encodes CDR1 GTSNPN and CDR2 SVGIG (reference sequence). The CDR3 region has the DNA TGTGCCTGCCCGAAAGGCGGGAGGCCAGATACGCAGTATTTT. This translates into CACPKGGRPDTQYF.

CDR3 sequence: CASSGASGYEQYF. The CDR3, as DNA: TGTGCCAGCAGCGGGGCTAGCGGATACGAGCAGTACTTC. The chain is built from TRBV11-2 and TRBJ2-7, with 7 bases fitting TRBD2. The trim removed 5 bases at V and 4 bases at J, leaving 5 bases unmatched. The germline V gene encodes CDR1 SGHAT and CDR2 FQNNGV. The CDR3 consists of 13 residues.

The chain combines TRBV10-3 with TRBJ1-1, with 9 bases lining up with TRBD1. V shed 2 bases, J shed 2 bases, and the junction held 0 bases outside the gene matches. Germline-derived CDR1 and CDR2 are ENHRY and SYGVKD. The CDR3 covers 14 residues. The CDR3: CAISETGGNTEAFF. The CDR3 coding sequence is TGTGCCATCAGTGAGACAGGGGGCAACACTGAAGCTTTCTTT.

The chain couples TRBV15 to TRBJ2-5; tentatively, D is TRBD1 or TRBD2 (5 bases each). With 1 base removed from V and 13 bases from J, the gap between germline ends came to 16 bases. Germline CDR1 is LNHNV and CDR2 is YYDKDF (reference sequence). The CDR3 sequence is 13 residues long. In DNA, the CDR3 is TGTGCCACCAGCAGAGTCCCCCGGGACGGCAGGTACTTC. Translating gives CATSRVPRDGRYF.

This chain links TRBV11-3 with TRBJ2-3, with D perhaps being TRBD1 or TRBD2 (5 bases each). The CDR3 loop spans 16 amino acids. The germline CDR1 and CDR2 sequences are SGHNT and YENEEA. Trimming took 5 bases from V and 4 from J, leaving 19 bases between them. The CDR3 nucleotides are TGTGCCAGCAGCGGCCGGGACGGCAGCAGGGCAGATACGCAGTATTTT. Translation: CASSGRDGSRADTQYF.

This chain joins TRBV27 and TRBJ1-1; weak D call: TRBD1 (5 bases). Germline values: CDR1 MNHEY, CDR2 SMNVEV (reference sequence). The CDR3 is made up of 16 amino acids. V lost 0 bases to trimming and J lost 4 bases, with 15 bases between them. Here the CDR3 DNA reads TGTGCCAGCAGTTTATCGGTAGTTGGGGACGGCACTGAAGCTTTCTTT. Amino acid sequence: CASSLSVVGDGTEAFF.

The rearrangement links TRBV11-2 to TRBJ2-2, with 7 bases fitting TRBD1. The CDR3 consists of 14 residues. Trimming took 4 bases from V and 6 from J; bases not matched to a gene: 5. CDR1 is SGHAT, CDR2 FQNNGV, per germline. This chain's CDR3 is CASSSPTGPGELFF. The CDR3 nucleotides read TGTGCCAGCAGCTCGCCGACAGGGCCCGGGGAGCTGTTTTTT.

The chain uses TRBV5-1 and TRBJ2-7; D possibly corresponds to TRBD2 (6 bases). Trimming took off 0 bases at V and 6 bases at J, with 19 bases between the two ends. The CDR3 is 16 amino acids. Per the germline V gene, CDR1 is SGHRS and CDR2 is YFSETQ. CDR3 sequence reads: CASSLGSGPLAVEQYF. The CDR3, as DNA: TGCGCCAGCAGCTTGGGTAGCGGTCCCCTCGCGGTCGAGCAGTACTTC.

The CDR3 nucleotides are TGTGCCAGCAGCCAGAGACAGGGAAACACTGAAGCTTTCTTT. Amino acid sequence: CASSQRQGNTEAFF. The chain carries TRBV14 and TRBJ1-1; 7 bases align to TRBD1. In germline, CDR1 is SGHDN, CDR2 FVKESK. The CDR3 spans 14 residues. V shed 3 bases, J shed 2 bases, and the junction held 3 bases outside the gene matches.

V and J are TRBV4-2 and TRBJ1-5; TRBD1 aligns across 10 bases. The CDR3 has 18 residues. Germline values: CDR1 LGHNA, CDR2 YNFKEQ. V lost 2 bases, J lost 5 bases, and 12 bases stayed unmatched. The CDR3 is CASSQPDTGQGSHQPQHF. CDR3 DNA sequence: TGTGCCAGCAGCCAACCTGATACGGGACAGGGGAGCCATCAGCCCCAGCATTTT.

This chain joins TRBV14 and TRBJ2-1, with 7 bases identical to TRBD2. Germline V gene lookup returns CDR1 SGHDN and CDR2 FVKESK. The V and J ends lost 4 bases and 3 bases, in that order; junction bases with no gene match: 3. The CDR3 loop spans 14 amino acids. The CDR3 DNA is TGTGCCAGCAGCCGCACTAGCGTCTACAATGAGCAGTTCTTC. Protein product: CASSRTSVYNEQFF.

The sample holds a few counts of this clone. This sequence joins TRBV19 and TRBJ2-3, with D hard to call. V lost 4 bases to trimming and J lost 2 bases, with 13 bases between them. This CDR3 is built from 15 residues. CDR1 and CDR2 (germline): LNHDA, SQIVND (reference sequence). The CDR3 DNA sequence: TGTGCCAGTAGTACGATGGGTTTGTTCACAGATACGCAGTATTTT. Protein: CASSTMGLFTDTQYF.

In DNA, the CDR3 is TGTGCCAGCTCTCTACAGGGCATTGGAAACACCATATATTTT. Translation: CASSLQGIGNTIYF. The V call is TRBV18, the J call TRBJ1-3, with D perhaps TRBD1 (6 bases). The CDR3 has 14 residues. Germline V CDR1 and CDR2: KGHSH, LQKENI. Trimming left V 6 bases short and J 3 bases short, with 12 bases between.

The V call is TRBV28, the J call TRBJ1-5; D gene unclear. The CDR3 is made up of 12 amino acids. Germline CDR1 reads MDHEN; CDR2 reads SYDVKM. V was clipped by 4 bases and J by 5 bases, with 6 bases between them. The chain's CDR3 is CASSSIDQPQHF. DNA of the CDR3: TGTGCCAGCAGTTCGATTGATCAGCCCCAGCATTTT. The variable domain in full, completed from reference TRBV28 and TRBJ1-5, reads DVKVTQSSRYLVKRTGEKVFLECVQDMDHENMFWYRQDPGLGLRLIYFSYDVKMKEKGDIPEGYSVSREKKERFSLILESASTNQTSMYLCASSSIDQPQHFGDGTRLSIL.

This chain joins TRBV7-2 and TRBJ2-1, with 7 bases identical to TRBD2. Trimming at V came to 2 bases and at J to 7 bases, leaving 8 bases not matched to a gene. Germline lookup yields CDR1 SGHTA and CDR2 FQGNSA. The CDR3 has 15 residues. This CDR3 reads CASSLSVAGENEQFF. The CDR3 region has the DNA TGTGCCAGCAGCTTAAGTGTGGCGGGAGAAAATGAGCAGTTCTTC.

V is TRBV2 and J is TRBJ2-4, with D possibly TRBD2 on 6 matching bases. CDR3 length: 13 amino acids. Per germline, CDR1 SNHLY and CDR2 FYNNEI. V gave up 2 bases and J gave up 15 bases, with 17 bases separating them. In nucleotides, the CDR3 is TGTGCCAGCAGTGAACCGGAGGGTGGCCTACTGTACTTC. Protein product: CASSEPEGGLLYF.

The rearrangement uses TRBV15 and TRBJ2-7; 7 bases line up with TRBD1. The germline V gene has CDR1 LNHNV and CDR2 YYDKDF (reference sequence). V was pared by 1 base and J by 2 bases, with 5 bases of the junction left unmatched. The CDR3 runs 15 residues. CDR3 DNA: TGTGCCACCAGCAGAGTCAGAACAGGGGCCTACGAGCAGTACTTC. This codes for CATSRVRTGAYEQYF.

The chain carries TRBV18 and TRBJ2-4, with 10 bases matching TRBD2. This CDR3 is 15 amino acids long. V lost 4 bases, J lost 4 bases, and 4 bases stayed unmatched. CDR1 is KGHSH and CDR2 is LQKENI in the germline V gene. CDR3 loop: CASSLASGSKNIQYF. CDR3 in DNA: TGTGCCAGCTCACTCGCTAGCGGGAGTAAAAACATTCAGTACTTC.

The chain recombines TRBV30 with TRBJ2-5; D is possibly TRBD2 (6 bases). The CDR3 consists of 14 residues. Trimming cost V 0 bases and J 2 bases, with 10 bases left between them. Germline V CDR1 and CDR2: GTSNPN, SVGIG (reference sequence). The CDR3 bases are TGTGCCTGGAGTGTTGGGACTTTTCAAGAGACCCAGTACTTC. Translating it yields CAWSVGTFQETQYF.

The chain couples TRBV6-1 to TRBJ2-1; D is undetermined. The germline V gene has CDR1 MNHNS and CDR2 SASEGT. V shed 8 bases and J shed 7 bases, with 12 bases lying between them. The CDR3 covers 12 residues. Here the CDR3 reads CASGMGKNEQFF. As DNA, the CDR3 is TGTGCCAGCGGTATGGGGAAAAATGAGCAGTTCTTC.

The chain employs TRBV2 and TRBJ2-3; D unclear. V was trimmed by 9 bases and J by 1 base, leaving 5 bases between them. There are 11 residues in the CDR3. In germline, CDR1 is SNHLY, CDR2 FYNNEI. The CDR3, as DNA: TGTGCCAGTTTTGGCACAGATACGCAGTATTTT. Its protein product is CASFGTDTQYF.

CDR3 in amino acids: CASSTPGTGGLSQPQHF. CDR3 nucleotides: TGTGCCAGCAGTACTCCGGGGACAGGGGGCTTAAGTCAGCCCCAGCATTTT. The chain couples TRBV28 to TRBJ1-5, with 12 bases that match TRBD1. CDR1 is MDHEN, CDR2 SYDVKM, per germline. Losses at the gene ends were 5 bases for V and 6 bases for J; bases not matched to a gene: 11. The CDR3 loop spans 17 amino acids.